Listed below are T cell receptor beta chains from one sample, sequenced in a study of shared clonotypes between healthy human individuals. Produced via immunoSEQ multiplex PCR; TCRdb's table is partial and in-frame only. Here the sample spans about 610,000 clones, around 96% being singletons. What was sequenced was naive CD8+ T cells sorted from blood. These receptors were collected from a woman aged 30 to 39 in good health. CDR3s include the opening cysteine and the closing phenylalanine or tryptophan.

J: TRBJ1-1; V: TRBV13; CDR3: CASSLEGRMYTEAFF
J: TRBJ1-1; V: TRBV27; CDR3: CASRKVGGRTEAFF
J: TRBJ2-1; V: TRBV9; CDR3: CASSPGLAAYNEQFF
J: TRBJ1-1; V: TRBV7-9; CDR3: CASSFSSTMNTEAFF
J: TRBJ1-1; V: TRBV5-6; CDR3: CASSMAATNTEAFF
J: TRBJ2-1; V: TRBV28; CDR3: CASRGSGSFPYNEQFF
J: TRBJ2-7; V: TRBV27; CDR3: CASSSPYEQYF
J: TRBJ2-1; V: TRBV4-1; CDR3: CASSLLWEVRSYNEQFF
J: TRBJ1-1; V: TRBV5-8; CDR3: CASSPARDRLNTEAFF
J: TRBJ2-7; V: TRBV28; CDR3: CASSLLSSYEQYF
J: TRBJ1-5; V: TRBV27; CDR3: CASSTGGAPQPQHF
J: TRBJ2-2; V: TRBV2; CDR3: CASRGLAGVNTGELFF
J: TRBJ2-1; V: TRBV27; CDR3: CATQAGGSHNEQFF
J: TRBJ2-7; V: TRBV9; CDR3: CASSSSSSGFQQYF
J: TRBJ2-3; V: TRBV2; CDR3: CASRIVTDTQYF
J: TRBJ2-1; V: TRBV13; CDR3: CASSVTSGRAQSSEQFF
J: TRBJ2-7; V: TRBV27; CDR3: CASSFWQGPYEQYF
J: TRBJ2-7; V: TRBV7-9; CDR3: CAIPRDSSSYEQYF
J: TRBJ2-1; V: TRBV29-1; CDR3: CSAIGEQFF
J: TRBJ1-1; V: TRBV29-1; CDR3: CSVAGGAGYEAFF
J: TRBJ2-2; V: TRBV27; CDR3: CASSSLLMGITGELFF
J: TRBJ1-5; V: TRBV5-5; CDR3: CASSLVQGRQPQHF
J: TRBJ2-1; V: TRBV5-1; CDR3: CASSLETSIREQFF